One sample yielded the 30 T cell receptor beta chains listed below, sequenced in a study of blood T cell repertoires in COVID-19. The repertoire was sequenced with immunoSEQ multiplex PCR; TCRdb's copy has only in-frame clones and lacks some. The sample has around 160,000 clones, 85% to 95% seen once. The sequenced sample consisted of peripheral blood. These receptors came from a woman in her sixties or seventies with COVID-19, enrolled during active disease.

The chain links TRBV27 to TRBJ1-2; 8 nucleotides agree with TRBD1. This CDR3 contains 14 residues. J lost 7 bases, V lost 6 bases, and 10 bases had no gene match. Germline CDR1 and CDR2: MNHEY and SMNVEV (reference sequence). The CDR3 spells CASRGQGRQVGYTF. CDR3 coding DNA: TGTGCCAGCAGAGGACAGGGTCGTCAGGTTGGCTACACCTTC.

The sample holds one count of this clone. The chain is built from TRBV20-1 and TRBJ1-1; D is undetermined. V was clipped by 3 bases and J by 8 bases, with 7 bases between them. The CDR3 runs 10 residues. Germline lookup yields CDR1 DFQATT and CDR2 SNEGSKA (reference sequence). CDR3 DNA: TGCAGTGCTAGCGACTGGGAAGCTTTCTTT. This translates into CSASDWEAFF.

The chain employs TRBV5-6 and TRBJ2-1; TRBD2 is a possible D gene (7 bases). This CDR3 has 15 residues. Germline V CDR1 and CDR2: SGHDT, YYEEEE. The V end was cut by 4 bases, the J end by 11 bases, with 22 bases between. As DNA, the CDR3 is TGTGCCAGCAGCCCCCGGGGGGCAGGGTCCATCAAGCAGTTCTTC. Translating gives CASSPRGAGSIKQFF. The full variable domain, with the rest looked up from reference TRBV5-6 and TRBJ2-1, is DAGVTQSPTHLIKTRGQQVTLRCSPKSGHDTVSWYQQALGQGPQFIFQYYEEEERQRGNFPDRFSGHQFPNYSSELNVNALLLGDSALYLCASSPRGAGSIKQFFGPGTRLTVL.

This chain connects TRBV20-1 to TRBJ2-7; a possible D gene is TRBD2 (5 bases). Germline loops: CDR1 DFQATT, CDR2 SNEGSKA (reference sequence). The V gene lost 6 bases and the J gene lost 6 bases, with 12 bases spanning the gap. CDR3 length equals 11 residues. The CDR3 DNA is TGCAGTGCGCCACTAGGGTTCGAGCAGTACTTC. Protein sequence: CSAPLGFEQYF.

This chain links TRBV30 with TRBJ1-5; possibly TRBD1 for D (5 bases). CDR3 length: 16 amino acids. V was pared by 0 bases and J by 0 bases, with 12 bases between. Germline V gene data show CDR1 as GTSNPN and CDR2 as SVGIG (reference sequence). The CDR3 nucleotides read TGTGCCTGGAGTGTACACGGGACTTATAGCAATCAGCCCCAGCATTTT. This codes for CAWSVHGTYSNQPQHF.

The chain is built from TRBV12-3 or TRBV12-4 and TRBJ1-4; 8 nucleotides match TRBD1. CDR3 length: 13 amino acids. The V gene end was trimmed by 8 bases and the J gene end by 7 bases; junction bases not matched to a gene: 6. CDR3 nucleotide sequence: TGTGCCAGCGCCGGACAGGGTGGTGAAAAACTGTTTTTT. Amino acids: CASAGQGGEKLFF.

This chain joins TRBV9 and TRBJ2-5, with D perhaps TRBD1 (6 bases). CDR3 length: 14 amino acids. The V gene lost 4 bases and the J gene lost 8 bases, with 18 bases spanning the gap. Germline loops: CDR1 SGDLS, CDR2 YYNGEE. DNA of the CDR3: TGTGCCAGCAGCCCACGGACAGCCGACCCCACCCAGTACTTC. Its translation: CASSPRTADPTQYF.

The chain uses TRBV7-9 and TRBJ2-5; D is unresolved. V was shortened by 1 base and J by 5 bases, with 11 bases between the two germline ends. The CDR3 is 14 residues long. CDR1 and CDR2 (germline): SEHNR, FQNEAQ (reference sequence). The CDR3 sequence: CASSLGPPGETQYF. In DNA form, the CDR3 reads TGTGCCAGCAGCTTAGGCCCCCCCGGGGAGACCCAGTACTTC.

The rearrangement uses TRBV5-8 and TRBJ2-3; a possible D gene is TRBD1 (6 bases). Per germline, CDR1 SGHTS and CDR2 YDEGEE. This CDR3 spans 16 amino acids. The V end lost 0 bases, the J end lost 2 bases, and 13 bases lay between the germline ends. In nucleotides, the CDR3 is TGTGCCAGCAGCTTGGAGGTGGGGGCCAACACAGATACGCAGTATTTT. This codes for CASSLEVGANTDTQYF.

This clone was observed a single time. V and J are TRBV5-1 and TRBJ2-4, with a tentative D call TRBD1 (5 bases). Germline V CDR1 and CDR2: SGHRS, YFSETQ. The length of the CDR3 is 15 residues. Trimming shortened V by 6 bases and J by 6 bases, and 19 bases separated the two germline ends. The CDR3 nucleotides read TGCGCCAGCAACTCCCAGGGCCTAAACTCAAACATTCAGTACTTC. Translation: CASNSQGLNSNIQYF.

V gene TRBV7-2 combines with J gene TRBJ2-7; the match to TRBD1 covers 7 bases. The V and J ends lost 6 bases and 0 bases, in that order; junction bases with no gene match: 5. The CDR3 length is 14 residues. Per the germline V gene, CDR1 is SGHTA and CDR2 is FQGNSA. The chain's CDR3 is CASSATGRSYEQYF. In DNA, the CDR3 is TGTGCCAGCAGTGCGACAGGGCGCTCCTACGAGCAGTACTTC.

The V gene is TRBV7-2, the J gene TRBJ1-4; D not resolved. Germline CDR1 reads SGHTA; CDR2 reads FQGNSA. With 5 bases removed from V and 8 bases from J, the gap between germline ends came to 12 bases. This CDR3 is built from 13 residues. In nucleotides, the CDR3 is TGTGCCAGCAGCCTTACGACGCGGGAAAAACTGTTTTTT. As protein: CASSLTTREKLFF.

This clone was observed once. J is TRBJ2-3 and V is TRBV6-5; D remains ambiguous. This CDR3 region has 15 residues. Germline values: CDR1 MNHEY, CDR2 SVGAGI. The V and J ends lost 0 bases and 4 bases respectively, with 11 bases between them. CDR3 in DNA: TGTGCCAGCAGTTACTCGGAGTCAGTACCAGATACGCAGTATTTT. Amino acid sequence: CASSYSESVPDTQYF.

The V and J genes are TRBV10-1 and TRBJ1-2, with no clear D. Germline V gene sequence: CDR1 WNHNN, CDR2 SYGVQD (reference sequence). V lost 8 bases and J lost 6, with 13 bases in between. The CDR3 sequence is 12 residues long. The CDR3: CASREEADGYTF. CDR3 in DNA: TGCGCCAGCCGCGAAGAGGCTGATGGCTACACCTTC.

J is TRBJ1-2 and V is TRBV7-2; D possibly corresponds to TRBD1 (5 bases). Trimming removed 5 bases from V and 4 bases from J, with 11 bases in between. The CDR3 totals 13 residues. Germline CDR1 is SGHTA and CDR2 is FQGNSA. Written as DNA, the CDR3 is TGTGCCAGCAGCGCCAGGGTTTCCTATGGCTACACCTTC. This gives the protein CASSARVSYGYTF.

In DNA, the CDR3 is TGTGCCAGCAGCCCCAGACAGGGGTCTGTGAGGGGCTACACCTTC. This sequence encodes CASSPRQGSVRGYTF. The chain recombines TRBV7-2 with TRBJ1-2; TRBD1 matches at 8 bases. This CDR3 has 15 residues. With 5 bases clipped from V and 8 bases from J, the junction kept 13 bases outside the gene matches. Germline V CDR1 and CDR2: SGHTA, FQGNSA.

This chain connects TRBV2 to TRBJ2-5; TRBD1 agrees at 9 bases. Trimming removed 0 bases from V and 7 bases from J; junction bases left unmatched: 15. The CDR3 is 18 residues long. Germline CDR1 is SNHLY and CDR2 is FYNNEI. This CDR3 is CASSEAPLRIQGAGTQYF. The CDR3 DNA reads as TGTGCCAGCAGTGAAGCTCCCCTTAGAATACAGGGGGCAGGGACCCAGTACTTC.

CDR3 loop: CASSQGTGSNQPQHF. The CDR3 DNA follows: TGTGCCAGCAGCCAAGGGACAGGGAGCAATCAGCCCCAGCATTTT. This chain uses TRBV4-2 with TRBJ1-5; TRBD1 matches 8 bases. This CDR3 is built from 15 residues. Germline V CDR1 and CDR2: LGHNA, YNFKEQ. Trimming took 1 base from V and 1 from J; bases not matched to a gene: 0.

The chain is built from TRBV2 and TRBJ1-2, with a weak D call TRBD1 (6 bases). V lost 3 bases and J 3 bases, leaving 8 bases between the germline ends. This CDR3 is 13 amino acids long. Germline V gives CDR1 SNHLY, CDR2 FYNNEI. The chain's CDR3 is CASSDYRDYGYTF. The CDR3 coding sequence is TGTGCCAGCAGTGATTACAGGGACTATGGCTACACCTTC.

The chain is built from TRBV10-3 and TRBJ1-2; D is perhaps TRBD1 (6 bases). V gave up 2 bases and J gave up 1 base, with 23 bases separating them. Germline CDR1 ENHRY, CDR2 SYGVKD. The CDR3 consists of 19 residues. The CDR3, as DNA: TGTGCCATCAGTGAGAGGGGGAGGGGAGGAGGAACTATTAACTATGGCTACACCTTC. Its translation is CAISERGRGGGTINYGYTF.

The chain uses TRBV12-3 or TRBV12-4 and TRBJ1-2; D is undetermined. The CDR3 extends over 13 amino acids. The germline V and J ends were trimmed by 5 bases and 5 bases, with 12 bases remaining between them. CDR3 nucleotide sequence: TGTGCCAGCAGTCTAAGGACGGGATATGGCTACACCTTC. Translation: CASSLRTGYGYTF.

The chain links TRBV5-6 to TRBJ1-4; D unclear. The ends were cut back, 1 base at V and 8 bases at J, with 6 bases in the middle. This CDR3 has 12 amino acids. Germline CDR1 reads SGHDT; CDR2 reads YYEEEE. As DNA, the CDR3 is TGTGCCAGCAGCTTGTGGCACGAAAAACTGTTTTTT. Amino acid sequence: CASSLWHEKLFF.

The gene calls are TRBV19 and TRBJ1-5, with 7 bases fitting TRBD1. Per the germline V gene, CDR1 is LNHDA and CDR2 is SQIVND (reference sequence). The CDR3 runs 15 residues. Trimming at V came to 5 bases and at J to 2 bases, leaving 6 bases not matched to a gene. The CDR3 sequence is CASSPQGLGNQPQHF. The CDR3 DNA reads TGTGCCAGTAGTCCACAGGGGCTCGGCAATCAGCCCCAGCATTTT.

The genes are TRBV9 and TRBJ1-6; D possibly corresponds to TRBD1 (6 bases). The length of the CDR3 is 15 residues. Germline V CDR1 and CDR2: SGDLS, YYNGEE. V was shortened by 0 bases and J by 9 bases, with 13 bases between the two germline ends. DNA of the CDR3: TGTGCCAGCAGCGTAGGGACAGACGCGGGTTCACCCCTCCACTTT. This encodes CASSVGTDAGSPLHF.

The V gene is TRBV18, the J gene TRBJ1-4, with a possible D match to TRBD1 (6 bases). The CDR3 totals 16 residues. CDR1 and CDR2 (germline): KGHSH, LQKENI. V was clipped by 2 bases and J by 12 bases, with 22 bases between them. The CDR3 region has the DNA TGTGCCAGCTCACCAGACGCCGGGACACGGGGCGGAGAACTGTTTTTT. Amino acid sequence: CASSPDAGTRGGELFF.

The chain is built from TRBV27 and TRBJ1-2; TRBD1 agrees at 7 bases. V dropped 10 bases and J dropped 8; count of bases not matched to a gene: 10. The length of the CDR3 is 12 residues. Germline CDR1 and CDR2: MNHEY and SMNVEV (reference sequence). The CDR3: CATSTGTAGYTF. The CDR3 coding sequence is TGTGCCACCTCGACAGGGACAGCAGGCTACACCTTC.

A single count supports this clone. The gene calls are TRBV5-4 and TRBJ1-2; 10 bases line up with TRBD1. Germline V gene sequence: CDR1 SGHNT, CDR2 YYREEE (reference sequence). The CDR3 is 15 amino acids. Trimming cost V 3 bases and J 4 bases; bases outside gene matches: 6. The CDR3 region is CASSSPGQGFYGYTF. For the CDR3, the DNA is TGTGCCAGCAGCTCCCCGGGACAGGGGTTCTATGGCTACACCTTC.

The V call is TRBV6-5, the J call TRBJ1-1; D may be TRBD1 (6 bases). V was clipped by 7 bases and J by 3 bases, with 15 bases between them. Per the germline V gene, CDR1 is MNHEY and CDR2 is SVGAGI. The CDR3 is made up of 14 amino acids. The CDR3 sequence is CASITQGGHTEAFF. The CDR3 coding sequence is TGTGCCAGCATCACACAGGGTGGTCACACTGAAGCTTTCTTT.

The chain has TRBV27 and TRBJ1-2, with a weak D call TRBD1 (5 bases). The germline V gene encodes CDR1 MNHEY and CDR2 SMNVEV (reference sequence). The length of the CDR3 is 16 residues. V was pared by 0 bases and J by 3 bases, with 14 bases between. This CDR3 is CASSLSLGQTYYGYTF. Here the CDR3 DNA reads TGTGCCAGCAGTTTATCCCTCGGACAAACTTACTATGGCTACACCTTC.

Of note for this clone: One end of the junction does not line up with germline, which may come from a read error. DNA for the CDR3: TGTGCTAGTGGCCCGACAGGGGGCCAAGAGGCCCAGTACTTC. This gives the protein CASGPTGGQEAQYF. The chain employs TRBV12-5 and TRBJ2-5, with 10 bases fitting TRBD1. The CDR3 covers 14 residues. Per the germline V gene, CDR1 is LGHNT and CDR2 is FRNRAP.